This entry concerns a single T cell receptor (beta chain). Antigen: not known. The CDR3 runs to 14 residues. Trimming removed 8 bases from V and 5 bases from J, with 16 bases in between. Germline lookup yields CDR1 MNHEY and CDR2 SVGEGT. The treatment denotes: roughly 10-day PBMC culture with coronavirus spike peptide pools or control peptides (ViraFEST assay). Alongside around 10 IU/ml IL-2 and around 10 ug/ml peptide pools, PBMCs were cultured at 1.5 million to 2.5 million per well. Oncomine TCR Beta short-read sequencing was applied to DNA from cultured CD4+ T cells. After culture, CD4+ T cells served as the source for genomic DNA extraction. TCRdb re-analysed the PCR reads in MiXCR, keeping a single row per CDR3 protein. This table holds 15,000 to 20,000 distinct CDR3 sequences, roughly 30% found once. The sample comes from a study of vaccination and CD4 T cells after COVID-19. In the study overall: Each control was exposed to a CEFX pool, an HIV-1 Nef pool, or no peptide at all.

The genes are TRBV6-2 or TRBV6-3 and TRBJ2-1; possible D gene TRBD1, 5 bases. The sample was cultured CD4+ T cells from blood. This receptor was taken from a human donor with COVID-19. The CDR3 loop is CASQNPIRDNEQFF. In nucleotides, the CDR3 is TGTGCCAGCCAAAACCCGATCAGGGACAATGAGCAGTTCTTC.